This T cell receptor (beta chain) emerged from a study of beta chain features in type 1 diabetes. The CDR3 consists of 15 residues. The germline gives CDR1 SGHNT, CDR2 YENEEA. J was trimmed by 3 bases and V by 3 bases; bases with no gene match: 0. Expressed TCRB transcripts got sequenced, as all isolated RNA was reverse transcribed. This table comes from immunoSEQ multiplex PCR, and its TCRdb copy is limited to in-frame clones, with some not included. The table lists hundreds of thousands of clones, around 15% of them singletons. Points from the study as a whole: People with Type 1 diabetes carried modestly yet significantly shorter TCRB CDR3s in all four CD4+ subsets.

There are a few counts of this clone. Its antigen remains unknown. The receptor comes from a man aged 18 to 29 with type 1 diabetes. The V call is TRBV11-3, the J call TRBJ2-2, with 11 bases that match TRBD1. Material for sequencing was naive CD4+ T cells from blood. CDR3 DNA sequence: TGTGCCAGCAGCTTGGGACAGGGGGACACCGGGGAGCTGTTTTTT. Translating gives CASSLGQGDTGELFF. Full variable domain (outside the CDR3, taken from reference TRBV11-3 and TRBJ2-2): EAGVVQSPRYKIIEKKQPVAFWCNPISGHNTLYWYLQNLGQGPELLIRYENEEAVDDSQLPKDRFSAERLKGVDSTLKIQPAELGDSAVYLCASSLGQGDTGELFFGEGSRLTVL.